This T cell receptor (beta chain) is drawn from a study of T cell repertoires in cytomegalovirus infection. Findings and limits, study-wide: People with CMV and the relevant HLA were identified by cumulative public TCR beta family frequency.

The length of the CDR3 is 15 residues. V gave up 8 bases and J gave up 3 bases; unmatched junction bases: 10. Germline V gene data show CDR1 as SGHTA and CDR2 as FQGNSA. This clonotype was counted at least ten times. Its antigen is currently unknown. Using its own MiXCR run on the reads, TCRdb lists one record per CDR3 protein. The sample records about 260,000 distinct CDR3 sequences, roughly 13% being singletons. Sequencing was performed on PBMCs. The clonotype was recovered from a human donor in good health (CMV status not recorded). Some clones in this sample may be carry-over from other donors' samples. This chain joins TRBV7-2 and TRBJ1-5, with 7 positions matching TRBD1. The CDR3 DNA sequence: TGTGCCAGCTCTCCACAGGGGTTTACCAATCAGCCCCAGCATTTT. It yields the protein CASSPQGFTNQPQHF.